The 9 T cell receptor beta chains listed next were all sequenced from one sample in a study of OX40 agonist ivuxolimab in advanced cancers. Sequencing used immunoSEQ multiplex PCR; TCRdb keeps in-frame clones, though not all of them. The sample lists 50,000 to 65,000 clones, approximately 86% occurring once. Sample: CD4+ or CD8+ T cells sorted from blood, taken in a trial of the OX40 agonist ivuxolimab. The receptors were gathered from an adult with an advanced solid tumor such as melanoma, head and neck, liver or kidney cancer.

The chain carries TRBV7-7 and TRBJ2-1; D gene ambiguous. V was clipped by 2 bases and J by 0 bases, with 2 bases between them. Looked up from germline, CDR1 is SSHAT and CDR2 is FNYEAQ (reference sequence). The CDR3 runs 13 residues. CDR3 sequence (DNA): TGTGCCAGCAGCTTAAGCTCCTACAATGAGCAGTTCTTC. Its translation is CASSLSSYNEQFF.

The chain has TRBV10-3 and TRBJ2-1; 8 nucleotides match TRBD1. V lost 4 bases and J lost 9; bases outside the gene matches: 5. Germline V gives CDR1 ENHRY, CDR2 SYGVKD. The CDR3 length is 13 residues. This CDR3 is CAISAQGASEQFF. The CDR3 DNA is TGTGCCATCAGTGCCCAGGGGGCCAGTGAGCAGTTCTTC.

The chain couples TRBV7-2 to TRBJ2-1, with D unresolved. V gave up 1 base and J gave up 7 bases, with 11 bases separating them. The germline V gene encodes CDR1 SGHTA and CDR2 FQGNSA. The CDR3 consists of 14 residues. CDR3 amino acids: CASSLGLASNEQFF. The CDR3 nucleotides read TGTGCCAGCAGCTTAGGGTTAGCTTCGAATGAGCAGTTCTTC.

V and J are TRBV27 and TRBJ1-1; possible D gene TRBD1, 5 bases. V gave up 5 bases and J gave up 1 base, with 11 bases separating them. This CDR3 is built from 14 residues. The germline V gene encodes CDR1 MNHEY and CDR2 SMNVEV (reference sequence). CDR3 nucleotides: TGTGCCAGCAGTCCCGGTGGGGGGAACACTGAAGCTTTCTTT. Translation: CASSPGGGNTEAFF.

The rearrangement links TRBV28 to TRBJ1-2, with D perhaps TRBD1 (5 bases). Trimming took 2 bases from V and 2 from J, leaving 15 bases between them. CDR1 is MDHEN and CDR2 is SYDVKM in the germline V gene. The CDR3 is 16 amino acids. In DNA form, the CDR3 reads TGTGCCAGCAGTTTACAGGGTCCTTCCAACAACTATGGCTACACCTTC. Translation gives CASSLQGPSNNYGYTF.

The rearrangement joins TRBV7-2 to TRBJ2-7; 8 bases match TRBD1. The CDR3 length is 15 residues. Per the germline V gene, CDR1 is SGHTA and CDR2 is FQGNSA. V dropped 4 bases and J dropped 1; count of bases not matched to a gene: 6. Here the CDR3 reads CASSSGGAGSYEQYF. The CDR3 region has the DNA TGTGCCAGCAGCTCAGGGGGCGCGGGGTCCTACGAGCAGTACTTC.

The chain is built from TRBV5-5 and TRBJ2-7, with 8 bases fitting TRBD2. CDR3 size: 15 residues. V lost 4 bases, J lost 7 bases, and 13 bases stayed unmatched. Germline CDR1 reads SGHKS; CDR2 reads YYEKEE (reference sequence). For the CDR3, the DNA is TGTGCCAGCAGCCGGGGGGGACACCGATTTGGGGAGCAGTACTTC. The encoded protein is CASSRGGHRFGEQYF.

V usage is TRBV6-6 and J usage is TRBJ1-2; D gene uncertain. Trimming cost V 2 bases and J 10 bases, with 23 bases left between them. In germline, CDR1 is MNHNY, CDR2 SVGAGI (reference sequence). The CDR3 is 16 amino acids. CDR3 sequence (DNA): TGTGCCAGCAGTTACCCGTCCCGCTACAGCGCACCTGTCTACACCTTC. Translation gives CASSYPSRYSAPVYTF.

The chain couples TRBV28 to TRBJ1-4, with 9 nucleotides matching TRBD1. The V segment lost 4 bases and the J segment 8 bases; nucleotides outside the gene matches: 8. CDR1 MDHEN and CDR2 SYDVKM come from the germline V gene. This CDR3 is 15 amino acids long. This CDR3 is CASSSRDRELEKLFF. CDR3 bases: TGTGCCAGCAGTTCAAGGGACAGGGAATTAGAAAAACTGTTTTTT.